A single T cell receptor (beta chain) is shown here with its context. Its antigen is still unknown. PCR employed 60 Vbeta and 13 Jbeta primers. The method was immunoSEQ multiplex PCR; TCRdb's version includes in-frame clones alone and lacks a portion of them. The listing records 200,000 to 250,000 clones. V lost 3 bases, J lost 3 bases, and 3 bases stayed unmatched. The CDR3 consists of 14 residues. Per the germline V gene, CDR1 is SNHLY and CDR2 is FYNNEI. The record originates from a study of cytomegalovirus exposure and HLA in healthy donors. General study points: It was approximately 170 TCR beta chains that were listed as cytomegalovirus-associated.

V usage is TRBV2 and J usage is TRBJ2-3; TRBD2 aligns across 7 bases. The TCR originated in a girl aged 2 to 10 in good health and CMV-seropositive. Source material: PBMCs. CDR3: CASSERELTDTQYF. In DNA form, the CDR3 reads TGTGCCAGCAGTGAGCGGGAGCTAACAGATACGCAGTATTTT.